This T cell receptor (beta chain) was identified during a study of blood T cell repertoires in COVID-19 (dated by TCRdb to the early 2020s). For context, the study as a whole: Samples from collaborators originated in the United States, Italy and Spain and spanned both the acute and convalescent phases of COVID-19. The prospective study material was composed of cDNA or gDNA derived from T cells, B-cell-depleted T cells, or PBMCs. Nearly every sample came with metadata listing a de-identified subject ID, COVID-19 status, age in years and sex. The samples were drawn from the first 160 participants of the ongoing ImmuneRACE study and from some 1,300 subjects provided by 6 global collaborators. The repertoires were made available in a free public database intended to serve as a resource for research on the immune response to SARS-CoV-2. Where available, HLA class I and class II types were obtained from metadata supplied by the sample provider rather than from assay-based typing. The dataset comprised deeply sampled blood TCRbeta repertoires from subjects exposed to, actively infected with, or recovered from COVID-19.

This clone was observed a single time. The antigen it binds to is not known. Per-base qualities were not stored, and no clone one base away is much larger. The paper as a whole reports these results and caveats: Clinical and demographic metadata were provided uncurated, with the amount varying by source and participant.

At one collaborating source in Seattle, patients were enrolled during active infection and were followed longitudinally through the course of disease. Collaborating institutions collected whole blood in K2EDTA tubes following their own protocols. For TCRbeta analysis, collaborators shipped samples as frozen whole blood, isolated PBMCs, or DNA extracted from either of those sample types. Here V drops 3 bases and J drops 3 bases, and the junction holds 5 bases not matched to any gene. The CDR3 sequence holds 15 residues, the cysteine and phenylalanine included. Kept here is only the CDR3 DNA, which spans 45 bases and is read in frame from base 1. CDR1 LGHDT and CDR2 YNNKEL were looked up in the germline V gene (reference sequence). The immunoSEQ Assay, a bias-controlled multiplex PCR, was used to amplify TCRbeta CDR3 regions from genomic DNA. The authors processed their data as follows. Within the assay, amplification of reference gene primers was used to estimate how many nucleated cells each sample contained. To quantify the absolute abundance of each unique TCRbeta CDR3 rearrangement, sequence reads were collapsed and filtered. Productive Simpson clonality was computed per sample as the square root of Simpson's diversity index over productive rearrangements. The immuneACCESS repertoire file appears here via TCRdb, limited to in-frame rearrangements. These files lack a portion of the clones; in checked studies, under half of the deficit traces to unresolved V genes, and the cause of the others is not known. The V and J calls and the clone size are those of that table, but D and trimming were determined from the DNA. The sample includes a few hundred thousand clones, with 80% to 90% observed a single time. The ten largest clonotypes hold more than 9% of the sample.

Source material: peripheral blood. The chain is made from TRBV3-1 (or the pseudogene TRBV3-2) and TRBJ1-5, with 7 bases aligning to TRBD1. This TCR was sampled from a woman older than 75 with COVID-19, enrolled during active disease. CDR3 protein: CASSHRGQLNQPQHF. The DNA sequence is as follows: TGTGCCAGCAGCCACCGGGGACAGCTCAATCAGCCCCAGCATTTT.